This entry lists 27 T cell receptor beta chains sequenced from one sample in a study of T cells in Graves' hyperthyroidism and ophthalmopathy. Amplified TCR beta CDR3 regions came from RNA transcripts. HTBI primers were used for first-round RT-PCR of the TCR CDR3. Via MiXCR, TCRdb re-called the multiplex PCR reads, giving one row per CDR3 protein. Of about 840,000 distinct CDR3 sequences in the sample, 35% to 40% were seen once. The specimen sequenced was blood. The source of these receptors is a young man with Graves' hyperthyroidism.

V usage is TRBV15 and J usage is TRBJ2-6; D tentatively reads TRBD1 or TRBD2 (6 bases each). V lost 1 base and J lost 1, with 23 bases in between. The germline CDR1 and CDR2 sequences are LNHNV and YYDKDF (reference sequence). The CDR3 is 21 residues long. The CDR3 nucleotides read TGTGCCACCAGCAGAGCCTCCACGGCTTCAAAAGGGGGGTCTGGGGCCAACGTCCTGACTTTC. Translated, it gives CATSRASTASKGGSGANVLTF. The full variable domain, with the rest looked up from reference TRBV15 and TRBJ2-6, is DAMVIQNPRYQVTQFGKPVTLSCSQTLNHNVMYWYQQKSSQAPKLLFHYYDKDFNNEADTPDNFQSRRPNTSFCFLDIRSPGLGDTAMYLCATSRASTASKGGSGANVLTFGAGSRLTVL.

The chain joins TRBV12-3 or TRBV12-4 to TRBJ2-3; D is tentatively TRBD1 or TRBD2 (5 bases each). This CDR3 spans 16 amino acids. V was cut by 3 bases and J by 0 bases, with 13 bases left in between. CDR3 nucleotide sequence: TGTGCCAGCAGTTTCTCGACAGACTACAGCACAGATACGCAGTATTTT. Translating gives CASSFSTDYSTDTQYF.

This chain links TRBV28 with TRBJ1-6; D not resolved. The CDR3 runs 12 residues. Germline V gene lookup returns CDR1 MDHEN and CDR2 SYDVKM. Trimming left V 3 bases short and J 15 bases short, with 12 bases between. CDR3: CASSFPDWDLHF. Written as DNA, the CDR3 is TGTGCCAGCAGTTTCCCAGACTGGGACCTCCACTTT.

The V call is TRBV6-4, the J call TRBJ2-7; perhaps TRBD1 as D (5 bases). The V and J ends lost 2 bases and 5 bases respectively, with 22 bases between them. Germline V gives CDR1 MRHNA, CDR2 SNTAGT. The CDR3 runs to 17 residues. The CDR3 coding sequence is TGTGCCAGCAGTGACCGGGCAGGGCTCGGGTCTGTCGACGAGCAGTACTTC. Translated, it gives CASSDRAGLGSVDEQYF.

Details on this clonotype: The junction departs from the called germline gene at one end, perhaps through a read error. CDR3 residues: CASSEPGQGGTEAFF. DNA of the CDR3: TGTGCCAGCAGTGAGCCGGGACAGGGGGGCACTGAAGCTTTCTTT. This chain links TRBV10-3 with TRBJ1-1; 11 bases line up with TRBD1. CDR1 ENHRY and CDR2 SYGVKD come from the germline V gene. This CDR3 comprises 15 residues.

The chain carries TRBV7-2 and TRBJ2-7, with D perhaps matching TRBD1 (5 bases). Trimming removed 4 bases at V and 3 bases at J, with 13 bases between. The CDR3 is 14 amino acids. Germline V CDR1 and CDR2: SGHTA, FQGNSA. CDR3 DNA: TGTGCCAGCAGCTCGGACACCAATTTCTACGAGCAGTACTTC. Encoded protein: CASSSDTNFYEQYF.

The V and J genes are TRBV11-2 and TRBJ1-3, with no clear D. V was cut by 6 bases and J by 8 bases, with 17 bases left in between. The CDR3 sequence is 14 residues long. Germline V gene data show CDR1 as SGHAT and CDR2 as FQNNGV. The CDR3 DNA follows: TGTGCCAGCAGTCCCCTGGGCTATGGCTACACCATATATTTT. This sequence encodes CASSPLGYGYTIYF.

This clonotype showed up just a few times. The rearrangement uses TRBV7-2 and TRBJ1-5; D unresolved. This CDR3 is 15 amino acids long. The germline V and J ends were trimmed by 1 base and 0 bases, with 7 bases remaining between them. CDR1 and CDR2 (germline): SGHTA, FQGNSA. This CDR3 reads CASSLVRDSNQPQHF. The CDR3 DNA is TGTGCCAGCAGCTTAGTGCGGGATAGCAATCAGCCCCAGCATTTT.

The gene calls are TRBV29-1 and TRBJ1-1; TRBD1 might be the D (5 bases). This CDR3 has 14 amino acids. The germline CDR1 and CDR2 sequences are SQVTM and ANQGSEA. Trimming pared 8 bases from V and 1 base from J, leaving 17 bases between. CDR3 sequence: CSSFFDSKNTEAFF. The CDR3, as DNA: TGCAGCAGTTTTTTCGACAGCAAGAACACTGAAGCTTTCTTT.

This clonotype was counted many times. CDR3 coding DNA: TGTGCCATCAGTGAGGGGTTCCAAGAGACCCAGTACTTC. As protein: CAISEGFQETQYF. The chain links TRBV10-3 to TRBJ2-5; D uncertain. V was cut by 2 bases and J by 1 base, with 5 bases left in between. Germline V gene sequence: CDR1 ENHRY, CDR2 SYGVKD. The CDR3 sequence is 13 residues long.

The J gene is TRBJ1-2, the V gene TRBV10-3, with D possibly matching TRBD1 (6 bases). This CDR3 contains 12 residues. Germline V gene sequence: CDR1 ENHRY, CDR2 SYGVKD. Trimming left V 10 bases short and J 8 bases short, with 17 bases between. The CDR3 is CATLVQGGGYTF. The DNA for the CDR3 is TGTGCCACCCTCGTACAGGGTGGAGGCTACACCTTC.

The V gene is TRBV2, the J gene TRBJ2-3, with D unclear. V shed 3 bases and J shed 4 bases, with 11 bases lying between them. The CDR3 is made up of 14 amino acids. Germline V lookup: CDR1 SNHLY, CDR2 FYNNEI. The CDR3 spells CASSDARKADTQYF. The CDR3, as DNA: TGTGCCAGCAGTGACGCTAGGAAGGCAGATACGCAGTATTTT.

This clonotype showed up many times. This chain connects TRBV5-1 to TRBJ1-1; D is unresolved. The length of the CDR3 is 13 residues. V was shortened by 1 base and J by 4 bases, with 8 bases between the two germline ends. Germline lookup yields CDR1 SGHRS and CDR2 YFSETQ. CDR3 coding DNA: TGCGCCAGCAGCTTGCAATCACCCACTGAAGCTTTCTTT. Protein product: CASSLQSPTEAFF.

The table lists this clonotype with many counts. V is TRBV7-2 and J is TRBJ2-7; D is unresolved. The germline V and J ends were trimmed by 5 bases and 2 bases, with 10 bases remaining between them. The CDR3 extends over 13 amino acids. Germline assignment: CDR1 SGHTA and CDR2 FQGNSA. The CDR3 sequence: CASSQERAYEQYF. The CDR3 DNA sequence: TGTGCCAGCAGCCAAGAACGAGCCTACGAGCAGTACTTC.

This clonotype has at least ten counts. One junction end does not reproduce the germline sequence, and a read error may be involved. The chain joins TRBV5-1 to TRBJ2-5; 7 bases fit TRBD1. This CDR3 has 14 amino acids. CDR1 and CDR2 from the germline V gene are SGHRS and YFSETQ. CDR3 nucleotides: TGTGCCAGCAGCCTCGGGGACAGTCAAGAGACCCAGTACTTC. As protein: CASSLGDSQETQYF.

This clonotype was counted many times. The chain uses TRBV12-3 or TRBV12-4 and TRBJ1-2; D not certain. Trimming pared 8 bases from V and 2 bases from J, leaving 6 bases between. CDR3 size: 11 residues. CDR3 bases: TGTGCCAGCGGTCAGAACTATGGCTACACCTTC. Protein: CASGQNYGYTF.

This clonotype was picked up a small number of times. The chain couples TRBV7-9 to TRBJ2-5, with 7 bases fitting TRBD1. The CDR3 sequence is 15 residues long. Germline assignment: CDR1 SEHNR and CDR2 FQNEAQ (reference sequence). V was clipped by 5 bases and J by 3 bases; unmatched bases: 9. In nucleotides, the CDR3 is TGTGCCAGCAGCCCCGGGACAGCTGGTAAAGAGACCCAGTACTTC. Translation: CASSPGTAGKETQYF.

This clonotype was detected many times. The chain carries TRBV2 and TRBJ2-5, with 10 bases identical to TRBD2. Germline CDR1 and CDR2: SNHLY and FYNNEI. This CDR3 comprises 14 residues. V lost 6 bases and J lost 1; bases outside the gene matches: 2. CDR3 sequence: CASRSGGAQETQYF. In DNA, the CDR3 is TGTGCCAGCAGGAGCGGGGGGGCCCAAGAGACCCAGTACTTC.

To note about this clonotype: The junction does not match germline at one end; this may be a read error. The rearrangement links TRBV24-1 to TRBJ1-6; a possible D gene is TRBD1 (5 bases). The germline V gene has CDR1 KGHDR and CDR2 SFDVKD. The CDR3 has 15 residues. The CDR3 nucleotides are TGTGCCAGCAGTTTATCCAGGGAAAGTAATTCACCCCTCCACTTT. It codes for CASSLSRESNSPLHF.

This chain connects TRBV7-2 to TRBJ2-7; 9 bases map to TRBD1. The CDR3 extends over 14 amino acids. After removal of 2 bases from V and 6 bases from J, the junction contained 5 bases not matched to a gene. CDR1 and CDR2 from the germline V gene are SGHTA and FQGNSA. The CDR3 sequence is CASSLTDRGSEQYF. CDR3 nucleotides: TGTGCCAGCAGCTTAACGGACAGGGGAAGCGAGCAGTACTTC.

There are many counts of this clonotype. The chain combines TRBV10-3 with TRBJ2-7; either TRBD1 or TRBD2 may fit D (5 bases each). V gave up 6 bases and J gave up 6 bases, with 9 bases separating them. Germline V gene lookup returns CDR1 ENHRY and CDR2 SYGVKD. The CDR3 totals 11 residues. This chain's CDR3 is CAISQGVEQYF. Here the CDR3 DNA reads TGTGCCATCAGCCAGGGAGTCGAGCAGTACTTC.

This clonotype came up many times. V gene TRBV9 combines with J gene TRBJ1-4; no firm D call. CDR3 length: 15 residues. CDR1 is SGDLS and CDR2 is YYNGEE in the germline V gene. The ends were cut back, 4 bases at V and 5 bases at J, with 15 bases in the middle. CDR3 loop: CASSIGEVGNEKLFF. The DNA for the CDR3 is TGTGCCAGCAGCATCGGAGAAGTGGGAAATGAAAAACTGTTTTTT.

This clonotype was recorded only once. A read error may explain this, as a much larger clone is one base away. The rearrangement uses TRBV7-8 and TRBJ1-1; D gene uncertain. CDR3 length: 13 residues. The V end lost 7 bases, the J end lost 4 bases, and 13 bases lay between the germline ends. Germline V gene sequence: CDR1 SGHVS, CDR2 FQNEAQ. The CDR3 region has the DNA TGTGCCAGCAACTTTTTGGTGGGCACTGAAGCTTTCTTT. It translates to CASNFLVGTEAFF.

The rearrangement joins TRBV7-9 to TRBJ2-7, with D possibly matching TRBD2 (6 bases). The ends were cut back, 6 bases at V and 6 bases at J, with 21 bases in the middle. Germline V lookup: CDR1 SEHNR, CDR2 FQNEAQ (reference sequence). CDR3 length equals 15 residues. CDR3 sequence (DNA): TGTGCCAGCAGTCCAACGACCGGAGGGACCCCCGAGCAGTACTTC. This sequence encodes CASSPTTGGTPEQYF. The entire variable domain, with the rest obtained from reference TRBV7-9 and TRBJ2-7, is as follows: DTGVSQNPRHKITKRGQNVTFRCDPISEHNRLYWYRQTLGQGPEFLTYFQNEAQLEKSRLLSDRFSAERPKGSFSTLEIQRTEQGDSAMYLCASSPTTGGTPEQYFGPGTRLTVT.

The V call is TRBV7-9, the J call TRBJ1-6; TRBD1 aligns across 8 bases. In germline, CDR1 is SEHNR, CDR2 FQNEAQ (reference sequence). V lost 7 bases, J lost 8 bases, and 4 bases stayed unmatched. CDR3 length equals 13 residues. The CDR3 coding sequence is TGTGCCAGCACGGCCAGGGGGCATTCACCCCTCCACTTT. It translates to CASTARGHSPLHF.

This clonotype was recorded at least ten times. The chain is built from TRBV20-1 and TRBJ2-7; no clear D gene. The germline V gene encodes CDR1 DFQATT and CDR2 SNEGSKA (reference sequence). This CDR3 spans 10 amino acids. The V end lost 4 bases, the J end lost 7 bases, and 8 bases lay between the germline ends. CDR3 nucleotide sequence: TGCAGTGCTATGAAGTCAGAGCAGTACTTC. It codes for CSAMKSEQYF.

The V and J genes are TRBV5-1 and TRBJ2-6, with D uncertain. Trimming took 4 bases from V and 4 from J, leaving 15 bases between them. The CDR3 has 16 amino acids. Germline-derived CDR1 and CDR2 are SGHRS and YFSETQ. The CDR3 loop reads CASSAGFVGGANVLTF. The CDR3 nucleotides read TGCGCCAGCAGCGCCGGATTCGTGGGGGGGGCCAACGTCCTGACTTTC.